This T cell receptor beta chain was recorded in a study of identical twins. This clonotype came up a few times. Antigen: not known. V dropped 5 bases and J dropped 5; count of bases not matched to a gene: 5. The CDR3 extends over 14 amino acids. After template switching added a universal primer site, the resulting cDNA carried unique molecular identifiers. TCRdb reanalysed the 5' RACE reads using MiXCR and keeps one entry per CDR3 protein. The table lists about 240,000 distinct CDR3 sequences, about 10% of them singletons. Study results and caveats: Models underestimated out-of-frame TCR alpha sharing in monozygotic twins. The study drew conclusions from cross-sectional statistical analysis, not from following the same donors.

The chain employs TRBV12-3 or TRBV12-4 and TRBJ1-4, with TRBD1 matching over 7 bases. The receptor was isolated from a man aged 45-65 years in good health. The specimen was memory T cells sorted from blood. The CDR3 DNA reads TGTGCCAGCAGTAGGGACAGTTCCAATGAAAAACTGTTTTTT. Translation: CASSRDSSNEKLFF.